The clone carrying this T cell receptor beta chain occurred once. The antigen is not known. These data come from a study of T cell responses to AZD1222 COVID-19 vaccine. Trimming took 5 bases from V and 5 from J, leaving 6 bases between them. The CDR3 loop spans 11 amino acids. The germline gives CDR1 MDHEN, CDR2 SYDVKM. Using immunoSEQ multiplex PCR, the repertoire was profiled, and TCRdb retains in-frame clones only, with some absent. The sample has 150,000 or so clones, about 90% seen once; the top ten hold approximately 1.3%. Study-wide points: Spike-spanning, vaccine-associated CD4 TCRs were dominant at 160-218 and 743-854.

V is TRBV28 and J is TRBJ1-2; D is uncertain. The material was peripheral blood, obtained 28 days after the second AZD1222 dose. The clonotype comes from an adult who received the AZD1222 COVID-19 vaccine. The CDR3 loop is CASSAGYGYTF. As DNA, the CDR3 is TGTGCCAGCAGTGCAGGTTATGGCTACACCTTC.